One and the same sample provided the 19 T cell receptor beta chains below, sequenced in a study of CD8 T cells in Susac syndrome. After extraction with the RNeasy kit, about 0.5 to 1 ug of the RNA was reverse transcribed using random hexamers. TCRdb ran MiXCR on the immunoSEQ multiplex PCR reads and lists one entry per CDR3 protein. The profile shows fewer than 350,000 distinct CDR3 sequences, roughly 85% of them singletons. Sequencing was performed on CD8+ T cells from PBMCs. The origin of the receptors is a human donor with multiple sclerosis.

The genes are TRBV6-5 and TRBJ2-3; D unclear. Germline V gives CDR1 MNHEY, CDR2 SVGAGI. This CDR3 is 13 amino acids long. The V end was cut by 2 bases, the J end by 5 bases, with 8 bases between. The CDR3 loop reads CASSYDLEDTQYF. The CDR3, as DNA: TGTGCCAGCAGTTACGACTTGGAAGATACGCAGTATTTT.

The CDR3 loop is CASTGDREVTFRDRKYSYEQYF. CDR3 nucleotides: TGTGCCAGCACAGGGGATAGGGAGGTAACCTTTCGCGACAGGAAATACTCCTACGAGCAGTACTTC. V is TRBV28 and J is TRBJ2-7; D could derive from TRBD1 or TRBD2 (6 bases each). V was clipped by 7 bases and J by 0 bases, with 37 bases between them. The length of the CDR3 is 22 residues. Germline V gene data show CDR1 as MDHEN and CDR2 as SYDVKM.

The chain employs TRBV7-9 and TRBJ2-7; 8 bases are a match to TRBD1. The CDR3 consists of 14 residues. V lost 7 bases to trimming and J lost 2 bases; unmatched junction nucleotides: 7. The germline V gene has CDR1 SEHNR and CDR2 FQNEAQ (reference sequence). Here the CDR3 DNA reads TGTGCCAGCACCTCTAGGACAGGGCCCTACGAGCAGTACTTC. Translating gives CASTSRTGPYEQYF. The complete variable domain, with remaining parts taken from reference TRBV7-9 and TRBJ2-7, reads DTGVSQNPRHKITKRGQNVTFRCDPISEHNRLYWYRQTLGQGPEFLTYFQNEAQLEKSRLLSDRFSAERPKGSFSTLEIQRTEQGDSAMYLCASTSRTGPYEQYFGPGTRLTVT.

V and J are TRBV12-3 or TRBV12-4 and TRBJ1-1; D unresolved. The CDR3 spans 13 residues. Trimming stripped 1 base from V and 3 bases from J, with 6 bases between. This CDR3 is CASSLGQYTEAFF. For the CDR3, the DNA is TGTGCCAGCAGTTTAGGTCAGTACACTGAAGCTTTCTTT.

The chain employs TRBV27 and TRBJ1-5, with unresolved D. Per germline, CDR1 MNHEY and CDR2 SMNVEV (reference sequence). The CDR3 has 18 amino acids. V lost 6 bases, J lost 0 bases, and 21 bases lay in between. The CDR3 DNA reads as TGTGCCAGCAGCCCGGATCACCCGTCCTCGAGTAGCAATCAGCCCCAGCATTTT. Protein sequence: CASSPDHPSSSSNQPQHF.

The chain uses TRBV4-3 and TRBJ2-7; D is perhaps TRBD1 (6 bases). Trimming pared 3 bases from V and 0 bases from J, leaving 9 bases between. CDR3 length: 14 amino acids. The V gene's germline CDR1 is LGHNA and CDR2 YSLEER. In DNA form, the CDR3 reads TGCGCCAGCAGCCACCGGGACAACTCCTACGAGCAGTACTTC. It is translated as CASSHRDNSYEQYF.

This chain joins TRBV11-2 and TRBJ2-3, with TRBD2 identical over 9 bases. This CDR3 has 17 amino acids. V trimming: 7 bases; J trimming: 2 bases; junction bases outside the gene matches: 13. Germline CDR1 SGHAT, CDR2 FQNNGV. CDR3 sequence reads: CASNRPWGGGVTDTQYF. The CDR3 DNA sequence: TGTGCCAGCAACCGCCCTTGGGGCGGGGGGGTCACAGATACGCAGTATTTT.

The gene calls are TRBV28 and TRBJ2-3; 9 bases map to TRBD1. V shed 5 bases and J 4 bases; nucleotides not matched to a gene: 10. The V gene's germline CDR1 is MDHEN and CDR2 SYDVKM. This CDR3 contains 16 residues. The CDR3 region has the DNA TGTGCCAGCAGTGCCACCGGGACAGGGAACCCAGATACGCAGTATTTT. Translation: CASSATGTGNPDTQYF.

This clonotype came up a few times. The chain is built from TRBV6-1 and TRBJ2-7; either TRBD1 or TRBD2 may supply D (5 bases each). V gave up 1 base and J gave up 0 bases, with 10 bases separating them. Germline-derived CDR1 and CDR2 are MNHNS and SASEGT. This CDR3 has 15 residues. The CDR3 bases are TGTGCCAGCAGTGAAGGGGTAGGGACCTCCTACGAGCAGTACTTC. This encodes CASSEGVGTSYEQYF.

The rearrangement uses TRBV9 and TRBJ1-2, with D perhaps matching TRBD1 (5 bases). This CDR3 comprises 17 residues. CDR1 SGDLS and CDR2 YYNGEE come from the germline V gene. V was shortened by 4 bases and J by 5 bases, with 24 bases between the two germline ends. As DNA, the CDR3 is TGTGCCAGCAGCCCAAATTATCGCACCGGGACTGTATATGGCTACACCTTC. Amino acids: CASSPNYRTGTVYGYTF.

The CDR3 protein is CSASRSGYPPRTQYF. The CDR3 bases are TGCAGTGCCTCAAGGAGCGGCTATCCTCCACGGACCCAGTACTTC. The gene calls are TRBV20-1 and TRBJ2-5; a possible D gene is TRBD2 (5 bases). V lost 6 bases and J 7 bases, leaving 24 bases between the germline ends. Germline V gene sequence: CDR1 DFQATT, CDR2 SNEGSKA (reference sequence). The CDR3 sequence is 15 residues long.

The genes are TRBV24-1 and TRBJ2-2; D perhaps matches TRBD1 (6 bases). The CDR3 spans 16 residues. Germline V gene data show CDR1 as KGHDR and CDR2 as SFDVKD. V was pared by 3 bases and J by 7 bases, with 17 bases between. This CDR3 is CATSDPLQGFSGELFF. The CDR3 bases are TGTGCCACCAGTGATCCTTTACAGGGATTTAGCGGGGAGCTGTTTTTT.

The chain joins TRBV2 to TRBJ1-3, with D possibly matching TRBD1 (5 bases). Germline loops: CDR1 SNHLY, CDR2 FYNNEI. This CDR3 is 14 amino acids long. Trimming stripped 6 bases from V and 0 bases from J, with 9 bases between. The CDR3 sequence: CASRGEGSGNTIYF. CDR3 DNA sequence: TGTGCCAGCAGAGGGGAGGGCTCTGGAAACACCATATATTTT. The variable domain in full, completed from reference TRBV2 and TRBJ1-3, reads EPEVTQTPSHQVTQMGQEVILRCVPISNHLYFYWYRQILGQKVEFLVSFYNNEISEKSEIFDDQFSVERPDGSNFTLKIRSTKLEDSAMYFCASRGEGSGNTIYFGEGSWLTVV.

This clonotype was seen more than once but under ten times. The CDR3 here is CASRYERERYNEQFF. The CDR3 DNA follows: TGTGCCAGCAGATATGAGCGGGAGCGATACAATGAGCAGTTCTTC. The rearrangement uses TRBV5-4 and TRBJ2-1; 8 bases line up with TRBD2. Germline V gene sequence: CDR1 SGHNT, CDR2 YYREEE (reference sequence). The CDR3 extends over 15 amino acids. The ends lost 5 bases at V and 4 bases at J; junction bases unmatched: 8.

V is TRBV10-1 and J is TRBJ2-7, with TRBD1 matching 8 bases. CDR1 WNHNN and CDR2 SYGVQD come from the germline V gene (reference sequence). J was trimmed by 0 bases and V by 10 bases; bases with no gene match: 8. This CDR3 is built from 14 residues. The CDR3 nucleotides read TGCGCCACTGCGACAGGGGCCAGCTCCTACGAGCAGTACTTC. This sequence encodes CATATGASSYEQYF.

J is TRBJ1-2 and V is TRBV5-6; D ambiguous. Trimming left V 2 bases short and J 5 bases short, with 19 bases between. Germline V gene data show CDR1 as SGHDT and CDR2 as YYEEEE. The CDR3 contains 16 residues. DNA of the CDR3: TGTGCCAGCAGCTTTCCCTCGGTCAACCTAGGGTATGGCTACACCTTC. Protein: CASSFPSVNLGYGYTF.

The rearrangement uses TRBV27 and TRBJ1-5; TRBD1 is a possible D gene (5 bases). The CDR3 covers 15 residues. V lost 5 bases and J lost 0, with 11 bases in between. Germline values: CDR1 MNHEY, CDR2 SMNVEV (reference sequence). As DNA, the CDR3 is TGTGCCAGCAGTCCCGGGACTAATAGCAATCAGCCCCAGCATTTT. Protein product: CASSPGTNSNQPQHF.

This rearrangement joins TRBV13 to TRBJ2-3, with 8 nucleotides matching TRBD2. Germline CDR1 PRHDT, CDR2 FYEKMQ (reference sequence). With 2 bases clipped from V and 0 bases from J, the junction kept 13 bases outside the gene matches. The CDR3 totals 19 residues. This CDR3 is CASSLTPVGRGISTDTQYF. In nucleotides, the CDR3 is TGTGCCAGCAGCTTAACGCCGGTCGGGAGGGGCATTAGCACAGATACGCAGTATTTT.

The CDR3 DNA reads TGCGCCAGCAGCCAAGCCAGCGAGAACACCGGGGAGCTGTTTTTT. This gives the protein CASSQASENTGELFF. The V call is TRBV4-3, the J call TRBJ2-2, with D unresolved. Trimming cost V 1 base and J 1 base, with 7 bases left between them. The CDR3 extends over 15 amino acids. Per germline, CDR1 LGHNA and CDR2 YSLEER.